This T cell receptor beta chain originates from a study of T cells expressing NK-cell markers. Background on the study: The authors derived TCR beta repertoires from sorted CD3+CD56+NKG2C+, CD3+CD56+NKG2C- and CD3+CD56-NKG2C+ T cells.

5'RACE template switching built TCR beta cDNA with unique molecular identifiers. TCRdb reprocessed the 5' RACE reads, with one entry per CDR3 protein and no DNA. The sample is made up of fewer than 550,000 distinct CDR3 sequences, and the top ten hold about 1.5% of it. Sequencing was performed on blood T cells: a sorted CD56 or NKG2C T cell subset, CD4+ or CD8+ T cells, or bulk PBMC T cells (not recorded which). The TCR comes from a woman aged 45-65 years in good health.

The CDR3 region is CASSLFRQGGTGELFF. The chain carries TRBV5-4 and TRBJ2-2; TCRdb's D call, TRBD1, is unchecked because there is no DNA. This CDR3 spans 16 amino acids. The germline gives CDR1 SGHNT, CDR2 YYREEE (reference sequence). The full variable domain, in which reference TRBV5-4 and TRBJ2-2 provide the parts outside the CDR3, is ETGVTQSPTHLIKTRGQQVTLRCSSQSGHNTVSWYQQALGQGPQFIFQYYREEENGRGNFPPRFSGLQFPNYSSELNVNALELDDSALYLCASSLFRQGGTGELFFGEGSRLTVL.